This T cell receptor beta chain was captured by sequencing in a study of T cells after posttransplantation cyclophosphamide. Profiled with immunoSEQ multiplex PCR; TCRdb holds only in-frame clones, not every one. The sample consists of about 5,000 clones, less than 2% of them appearing once. Treatment was busulfan-fludarabine conditioning, a marrow graft, and cyclophosphamide on days +3 and +4. This clone was counted between two and nine times. Source: PBMCs, taken 242 days after a stem cell transplant with posttransplant cyclophosphamide. The sequence was obtained from a male patient in his 30s who received an allogeneic stem cell transplant from a related donor, was CMV-positive, and had no GVHD. T cells may partly derive from the graft donor.

This chain's CDR3 is CASSLAVAGDLYEQYF. The CDR3 DNA reads TGTGCCAGCAGCTTAGCGGTAGCGGGGGACCTTTACGAGCAGTACTTC. J is TRBJ2-7 and V is TRBV7-2, with 9 bases that match TRBD2. J was trimmed by 4 bases and V by 0 bases; bases with no gene match: 7. The CDR3 consists of 16 residues. Germline V gene sequence: CDR1 SGHTA, CDR2 FQGNSA. Full variable domain (missing parts from reference TRBV7-2 and TRBJ2-7): GAGVSQSPSNKVTEKGKDVELRCDPISGHTALYWYRQSLGQGLEFLIYFQGNSAPDKSGLPSDRFSAERTGGSVSTLTIQRTQQEDSAVYLCASSLAVAGDLYEQYFGPGTRLTVT.